The 26 T cell receptor beta chains listed next were all sequenced from one sample in a study of CD8 T cells in ankylosing spondylitis. The antigens of these receptors remain unknown. General observations from the study: Ankylosing spondylitis blood seemed to carry a telltale TCR beta motif made of several highly homologous variants.

TCRdb itself ran the 5' RACE reads through MiXCR, one entry per CDR3 protein. The table records around 540,000 distinct CDR3 sequences, about 12% of them present only once. Input material: blood, either unsorted or a sorted T cell fraction (not recorded which). These receptors all come from a male donor with ankylosing spondylitis.

This clonotype was observed many times. This rearrangement joins TRBV5-6 to TRBJ1-6, with 9 bases matching TRBD1. The CDR3 has 15 residues. V gave up 1 base and J gave up 10 bases; unmatched junction bases: 6. Germline V gives CDR1 SGHDT, CDR2 YYEEEE. DNA for the CDR3: TGTGCCAGCAGCTTGCCGGGACAGGGAAGATCACCCCTCCACTTT. It encodes CASSLPGQGRSPLHF.

In this sample, this clonotype turned up a few times. The chain joins TRBV14 to TRBJ2-1; 15 nucleotides line up with TRBD2. The V segment lost 2 bases and the J segment 7 bases; nucleotides outside the gene matches: 3. The CDR3 sequence is 16 residues long. Germline CDR1 SGHDN, CDR2 FVKESK. CDR3 sequence: CASSQPGLAGGNEQFF. CDR3 DNA: TGTGCCAGCAGCCAACCGGGACTAGCGGGAGGAAATGAGCAGTTCTTC.

This clonotype was seen repeatedly, ten times or more. The chain joins TRBV20-1 to TRBJ2-1, with unresolved D. Germline CDR1 DFQATT, CDR2 SNEGSKA (reference sequence). The CDR3 loop spans 11 amino acids. Trimming pared 7 bases from V and 4 bases from J, leaving 8 bases between. The CDR3 DNA follows: TGCAGTGTTTACGATTACAATGAGCAGTTCTTC. Protein sequence: CSVYDYNEQFF.

The chain is built from TRBV15 and TRBJ2-2, with TRBD1 matching 9 bases. The germline V gene has CDR1 LNHNV and CDR2 YYDKDF (reference sequence). The V segment lost 5 bases and the J segment 6 bases; nucleotides outside the gene matches: 10. This CDR3 has 16 amino acids. This CDR3 reads CATSGPGTGKSGELFF. CDR3 DNA: TGTGCCACCAGCGGCCCCGGGACAGGGAAATCCGGGGAGCTGTTTTTT.

This rearrangement joins TRBV6-2 or TRBV6-3 to TRBJ2-3; 11 bases fit TRBD2. This CDR3 spans 15 amino acids. The J segment lost 4 bases and the V segment lost 5 bases, leaving 5 bases of the junction unmatched. Germline lookup yields CDR1 MNHEY and CDR2 SVGEGT. In DNA, the CDR3 is TGTGCCAGCAGTAAACTAGCGGGAGAACCAGATACGCAGTATTTT. The encoded protein is CASSKLAGEPDTQYF.

The genes are TRBV20-1 and TRBJ1-5, with a weak D call TRBD1 (6 bases). V lost 5 bases, J lost 4 bases, and 12 bases lay in between. Germline assignment: CDR1 DFQATT and CDR2 SNEGSKA (reference sequence). This CDR3 is built from 13 residues. The chain's CDR3 is CSAQRTENQPQHF. The CDR3 bases are TGCAGTGCTCAAAGGACAGAAAATCAGCCCCAGCATTTT.

The table lists this clonotype with a few counts. This chain joins TRBV11-2 and TRBJ2-7, with 9 bases fitting TRBD2. The CDR3 is 18 residues long. V lost 0 bases, J lost 5 bases, and 14 bases stayed unmatched. The germline V gene has CDR1 SGHAT and CDR2 FQNNGV. The CDR3 region is CASSLDQGGGLAIHEQYF. The CDR3 DNA reads as TGTGCCAGCAGCTTAGATCAAGGGGGGGGACTAGCTATCCACGAGCAGTACTTC.

Only a few counts were recorded for this clonotype. The V call is TRBV11-2, the J call TRBJ1-6; D is undetermined. CDR1 is SGHAT and CDR2 is FQNNGV in the germline V gene. The CDR3 totals 16 residues. The germline V and J ends were trimmed by 7 bases and 7 bases, with 20 bases remaining between them. The CDR3 loop is CASTISSRGDNSPLHF. The CDR3 DNA reads as TGTGCCAGCACCATCTCGAGCCGGGGTGACAATTCACCCCTCCACTTT.

This clonotype was found many times. V is TRBV6-2 or TRBV6-3 and J is TRBJ2-2, with D uncertain. V was cut by 7 bases and J by 2 bases, with 8 bases left in between. Germline V gene sequence: CDR1 MNHEY, CDR2 SVGEGT. CDR3 length: 13 amino acids. CDR3: CASTRLNTGELFF. The CDR3 coding sequence is TGTGCCAGCACTAGACTTAACACCGGGGAGCTGTTTTTT.

This clonotype came up a few times. This chain joins TRBV15 and TRBJ2-5, with D unclear. Trimming stripped 6 bases from V and 5 bases from J, with 13 bases between. Germline CDR1 LNHNV, CDR2 YYDKDF (reference sequence). The CDR3 spans 13 residues. In nucleotides, the CDR3 is TGTGCCACCAGACGACGAAATTGGGAGACCCAGTACTTC. Translated: CATRRRNWETQYF. Full variable domain (missing parts from reference TRBV15 and TRBJ2-5): DAMVIQNPRYQVTQFGKPVTLSCSQTLNHNVMYWYQQKSSQAPKLLFHYYDKDFNNEADTPDNFQSRRPNTSFCFLDIRSPGLGDTAMYLCATRRRNWETQYFGPGTRLLVL.

This clonotype showed up just a few times. The chain carries TRBV7-9 and TRBJ2-1, with 8 nucleotides matching TRBD2. The CDR3 contains 15 residues. Trimming removed 3 bases from V and 4 bases from J; junction bases left unmatched: 5. Germline V gene lookup returns CDR1 SEHNR and CDR2 FQNEAQ (reference sequence). CDR3 protein: CASSFSGIIYNEQFF. The CDR3 DNA reads as TGTGCCAGCAGCTTTAGCGGGATAATATACAATGAGCAGTTCTTC.

The J gene is TRBJ2-3, the V gene TRBV5-1; maybe TRBD2 (6 bases). CDR3 length equals 16 residues. Trimming took 7 bases from V and 0 from J, leaving 18 bases between them. Germline-derived CDR1 and CDR2 are SGHRS and YFSETQ. The CDR3: CASGPGLAVSTDTQYF. The CDR3 DNA follows: TGCGCCAGCGGCCCTGGGTTAGCGGTTAGCACAGATACGCAGTATTTT.

V and J are TRBV29-1 and TRBJ1-1; no definite D call. There are 12 residues in the CDR3. The germline CDR1 and CDR2 sequences are SQVTM and ANQGSEA. V shed 6 bases and J shed 4 bases, with 12 bases lying between them. For the CDR3, the DNA is TGCAGCGTCCGAGGACCGGCCACTGAAGCTTTCTTT. It specifies CSVRGPATEAFF.

This clonotype was observed a few times. This chain connects TRBV11-3 to TRBJ2-5; TRBD1 aligns across 8 bases. V gave up 8 bases and J gave up 5 bases; unmatched junction bases: 10. This CDR3 has 14 amino acids. Germline-derived CDR1 and CDR2 are SGHNT and YENEEA. DNA of the CDR3: TGTGCCAGCCAGGGGGCTGCAGGGTCGGAGACCCAGTACTTC. Translating it yields CASQGAAGSETQYF. The variable domain in full, completed from reference TRBV11-3 and TRBJ2-5, reads EAGVVQSPRYKIIEKKQPVAFWCNPISGHNTLYWYLQNLGQGPELLIRYENEEAVDDSQLPKDRFSAERLKGVDSTLKIQPAELGDSAVYLCASQGAAGSETQYFGPGTRLLVL.

This clonotype was observed a few times. This chain connects TRBV4-1 to TRBJ1-6; no clear D. The V end lost 3 bases, the J end lost 2 bases, and 11 bases lay between the germline ends. There are 16 residues in the CDR3. Germline values: CDR1 MGHRA, CDR2 YSYEKL. The CDR3 protein is CASSQPTNAYNSPLHF. DNA for the CDR3: TGCGCCAGCAGCCAGCCTACAAATGCCTATAATTCACCCCTCCACTTT.

The sample holds many counts of this clonotype. The chain recombines TRBV20-1 with TRBJ2-1, with TRBD2 identical over 7 bases. V was clipped by 1 base and J by 5 bases; unmatched bases: 2. CDR1 is DFQATT and CDR2 is SNEGSKA in the germline V gene (reference sequence). The CDR3 covers 13 residues. The CDR3 is CSARGSGDNEQFF. In DNA, the CDR3 is TGCAGTGCTAGAGGCAGCGGGGACAATGAGCAGTTCTTC.

This clonotype occurred a few times. The genes are TRBV11-2 and TRBJ2-1, with D possibly being TRBD1 or TRBD2 (5 bases each). Trimming stripped 5 bases from V and 9 bases from J, with 17 bases between. The CDR3 consists of 14 residues. CDR1 SGHAT and CDR2 FQNNGV come from the germline V gene. CDR3 residues: CASSPWGSGVEQFF. CDR3 nucleotide sequence: TGTGCCAGCAGCCCGTGGGGGTCCGGGGTTGAGCAGTTCTTC.

V is TRBV11-2 and J is TRBJ1-1; D is uncertain. In germline, CDR1 is SGHAT, CDR2 FQNNGV. Trimming removed 5 bases at V and 1 base at J, with 8 bases between. The CDR3 has 13 residues. CDR3 coding DNA: TGTGCCAGCAGCATAAGACGGAACACTGAAGCTTTCTTT. Encoded protein: CASSIRRNTEAFF.

The chain couples TRBV20-1 to TRBJ2-3, with 9 bases identical to TRBD1. The CDR3 runs 16 residues. The V gene end was trimmed by 0 bases and the J gene end by 4 bases; junction bases not matched to a gene: 8. Germline loops: CDR1 DFQATT, CDR2 SNEGSKA (reference sequence). The CDR3 DNA is TGCAGTGCTAGAGATCCTACAGGGGGCCGACCAGATACGCAGTATTTT. It translates to CSARDPTGGRPDTQYF.

This clonotype was picked up many times. V gene TRBV10-3 combines with J gene TRBJ1-5, with D tentatively TRBD1 (6 bases). V was cut by 6 bases and J by 1 base, with 10 bases left in between. The CDR3 runs 14 residues. Germline CDR1 ENHRY, CDR2 SYGVKD. Here the CDR3 reads CAISPDRSNQPQHF. The CDR3 region has the DNA TGTGCCATCAGCCCGGACAGAAGCAATCAGCCCCAGCATTTT.

This clonotype occurred a few times. J is TRBJ2-1 and V is TRBV24-1; possible D gene TRBD1, 6 bases. V shed 3 bases and J shed 2 bases, with 10 bases lying between them. Germline V gives CDR1 KGHDR, CDR2 SFDVKD. This CDR3 is 15 amino acids long. CDR3 nucleotides: TGTGCCACCAGTGATCGGACAGAACCCTACAATGAGCAGTTCTTC. Protein: CATSDRTEPYNEQFF.

This clonotype was seen a few times. This chain links TRBV20-1 with TRBJ1-5; 11 nucleotides align to TRBD1. Germline V gene data show CDR1 as DFQATT and CDR2 as SNEGSKA (reference sequence). With 6 bases clipped from V and 3 bases from J, the junction kept 4 bases outside the gene matches. This CDR3 region has 14 residues. As DNA, the CDR3 is TGCAGTGCCCCGGGACAGGGGGACAATCAGCCCCAGCATTTT. This sequence encodes CSAPGQGDNQPQHF.

This clonotype has a handful of counts. The chain carries TRBV3-1 and TRBJ1-2, with D perhaps TRBD1 (5 bases). Deletions cut 4 bases from V and 3 bases from J, with 12 bases between. The CDR3 is 14 amino acids. Germline V lookup: CDR1 LGHDT, CDR2 YNNKEL (reference sequence). The CDR3 region is CASSRRTGDYGYTF. CDR3 DNA: TGTGCCAGCAGCCGACGGACGGGGGACTATGGCTACACCTTC.

The chain couples TRBV21-1 to TRBJ2-7; TRBD2 reflects the table's D call only, with no check against the DNA. TRBV21-1 is an annotated pseudogene. This CDR3 has 14 amino acids. In DNA, the CDR3 is TGTGCCAGCAGCAAAGCGGGGCTAGCTGGTGAGCAGTACGTC. It specifies CASSKAGLAGEQYV.

The chain has TRBV12-3 or TRBV12-4 and TRBJ2-1; D is ambiguous. Between the trimmed V and J ends, which lost 6 bases and 5 bases, there was a span of 14 bases. The CDR3 length is 14 residues. The CDR3 DNA follows: TGTGCCAGCAGAAGATTGTCGGTCAACAATGAGCAGTTCTTC. It yields the protein CASRRLSVNNEQFF.

V is TRBV19 and J is TRBJ2-1, with 10 bases aligning to TRBD2. The CDR3 consists of 19 residues. CDR1 and CDR2 (germline): LNHDA, SQIVND (reference sequence). J gave up 1 base and V 5 bases, and 14 bases lay outside the gene matches. The CDR3 loop reads CASSLWTSGGVGSYNEQFF. The CDR3 DNA follows: TGTGCCAGTAGTCTCTGGACTAGCGGAGGTGTAGGGTCCTACAATGAGCAGTTCTTC. Full variable domain (rest looked up from reference TRBV19 and TRBJ2-1): DGGITQSPKYLFRKEGQNVTLSCEQNLNHDAMYWYRQDPGQGLRLIYYSQIVNDFQKGDIAEGYSVSREKKESFPLTVTSAQKNPTAFYLCASSLWTSGGVGSYNEQFFGPGTRLTVL.